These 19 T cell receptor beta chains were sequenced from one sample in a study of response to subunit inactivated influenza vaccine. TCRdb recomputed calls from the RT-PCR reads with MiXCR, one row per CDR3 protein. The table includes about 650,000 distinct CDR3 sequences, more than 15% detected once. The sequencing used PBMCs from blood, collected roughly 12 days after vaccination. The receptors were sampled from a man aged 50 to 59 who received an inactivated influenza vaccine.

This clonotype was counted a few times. The CDR3 here is CASSTVRPGNEKLFF. In DNA, the CDR3 is TGTGCCAGCAGCACTGTCAGGCCCGGAAATGAAAAACTGTTTTTT. V usage is TRBV2 and J usage is TRBJ1-4; D unclear. With 6 bases removed from V and 5 bases from J, the gap between germline ends came to 16 bases. CDR3 length: 15 residues. Per the germline V gene, CDR1 is SNHLY and CDR2 is FYNNEI.

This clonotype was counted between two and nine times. CDR3 protein: CASTQDSHSPLHF. CDR3 nucleotides: TGCGCCAGCACCCAGGATAGCCATTCACCCCTCCACTTT. The V gene is TRBV5-1, the J gene TRBJ1-6; no definite D call. V was clipped by 6 bases and J by 8 bases, with 12 bases between them. The CDR3 loop spans 13 amino acids. Per germline, CDR1 SGHRS and CDR2 YFSETQ.

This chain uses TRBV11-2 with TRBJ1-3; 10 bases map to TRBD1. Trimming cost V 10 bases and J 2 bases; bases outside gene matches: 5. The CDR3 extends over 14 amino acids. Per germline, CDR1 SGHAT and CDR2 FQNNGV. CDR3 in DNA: TGTGCCACGAGGGACAGGGGCACTGGAAACACCATATATTTT. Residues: CATRDRGTGNTIYF.

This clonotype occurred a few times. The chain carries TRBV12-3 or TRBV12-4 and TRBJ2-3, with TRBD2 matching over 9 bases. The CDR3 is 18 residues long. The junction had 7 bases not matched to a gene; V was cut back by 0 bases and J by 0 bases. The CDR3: CASSLALERGASTDTQYF. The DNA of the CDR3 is TGTGCCAGCAGTTTAGCGCTCGAGCGGGGGGCTAGCACAGATACGCAGTATTTT.

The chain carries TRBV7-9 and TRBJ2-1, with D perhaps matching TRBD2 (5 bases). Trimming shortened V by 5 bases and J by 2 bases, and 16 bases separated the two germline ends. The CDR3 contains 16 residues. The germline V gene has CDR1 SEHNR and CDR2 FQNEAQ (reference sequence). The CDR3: CASSPGWGEAYNEQFF. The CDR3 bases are TGTGCCAGCAGCCCCGGATGGGGAGAAGCCTACAATGAGCAGTTCTTC.

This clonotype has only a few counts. The CDR3 protein is CASSQGARGKGEAFF. CDR3 sequence (DNA): TGCGCCAGCAGCCAAGGAGCCAGGGGCAAGGGTGAAGCTTTCTTT. The chain employs TRBV4-1 and TRBJ1-1; possibly TRBD1 for D (6 bases). Germline-derived CDR1 and CDR2 are MGHRA and YSYEKL. This CDR3 is built from 15 residues. With 1 base removed from V and 7 bases from J, the gap between germline ends came to 16 bases.

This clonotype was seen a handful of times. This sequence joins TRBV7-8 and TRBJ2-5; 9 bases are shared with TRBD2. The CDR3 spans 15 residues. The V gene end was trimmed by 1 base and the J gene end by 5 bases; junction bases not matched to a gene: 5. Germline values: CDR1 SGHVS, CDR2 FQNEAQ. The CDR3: CASSLGSGGPETQYF. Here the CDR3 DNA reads TGTGCCAGCAGCTTAGGAAGCGGGGGGCCGGAGACCCAGTACTTC.

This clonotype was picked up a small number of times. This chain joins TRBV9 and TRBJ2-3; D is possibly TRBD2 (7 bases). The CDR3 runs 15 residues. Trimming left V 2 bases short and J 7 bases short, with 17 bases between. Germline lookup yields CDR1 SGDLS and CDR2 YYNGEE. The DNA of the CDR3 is TGTGCCAGCAGCGTGGTGGAGGGGGGGTGGAATACGCAGTATTTT. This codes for CASSVVEGGWNTQYF.

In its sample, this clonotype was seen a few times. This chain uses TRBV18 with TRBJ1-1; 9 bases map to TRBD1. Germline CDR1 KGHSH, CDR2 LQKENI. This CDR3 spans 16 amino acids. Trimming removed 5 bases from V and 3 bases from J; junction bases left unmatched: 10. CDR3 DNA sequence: TGTGCCAGCTCAGCACAACAGGGGGCGCGTGACACTGAAGCTTTCTTT. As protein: CASSAQQGARDTEAFF.

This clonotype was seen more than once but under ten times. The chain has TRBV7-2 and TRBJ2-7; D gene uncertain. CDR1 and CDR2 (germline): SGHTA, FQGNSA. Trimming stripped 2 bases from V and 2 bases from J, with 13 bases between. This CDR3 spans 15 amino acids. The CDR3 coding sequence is TGTGCCAGCAGCTTAACCCTCTTGAGCACCTACGAGCAGTACTTC. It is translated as CASSLTLLSTYEQYF. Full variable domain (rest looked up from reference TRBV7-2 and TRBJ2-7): GAGVSQSPSNKVTEKGKDVELRCDPISGHTALYWYRQSLGQGLEFLIYFQGNSAPDKSGLPSDRFSAERTGGSVSTLTIQRTQQEDSAVYLCASSLTLLSTYEQYFGPGTRLTVT.

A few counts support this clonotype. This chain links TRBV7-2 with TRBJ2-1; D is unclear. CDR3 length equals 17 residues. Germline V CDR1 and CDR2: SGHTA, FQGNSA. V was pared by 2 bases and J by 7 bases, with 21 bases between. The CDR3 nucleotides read TGTGCCAGCAGCTTATTGTCGGCCGTAGCTGGTTCGAATGAGCAGTTCTTC. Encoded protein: CASSLLSAVAGSNEQFF.

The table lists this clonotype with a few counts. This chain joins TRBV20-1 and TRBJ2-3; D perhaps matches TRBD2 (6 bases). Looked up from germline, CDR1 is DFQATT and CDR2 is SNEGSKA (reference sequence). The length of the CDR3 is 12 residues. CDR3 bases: TGCAGAGGCGGACTAAGCACAGATACGCAGTATTTT. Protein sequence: CRGGLSTDTQYF.

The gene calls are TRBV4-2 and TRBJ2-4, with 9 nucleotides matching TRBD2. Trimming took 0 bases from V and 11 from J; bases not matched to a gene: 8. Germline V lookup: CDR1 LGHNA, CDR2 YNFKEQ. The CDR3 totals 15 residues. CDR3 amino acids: CASSQDTGLAFVQYF. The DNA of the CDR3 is TGTGCCAGCAGCCAAGATACGGGACTAGCATTCGTTCAGTACTTC.

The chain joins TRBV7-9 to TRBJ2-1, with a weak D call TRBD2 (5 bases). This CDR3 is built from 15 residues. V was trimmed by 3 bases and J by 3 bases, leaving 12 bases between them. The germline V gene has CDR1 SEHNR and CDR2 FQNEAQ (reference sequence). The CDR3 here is CASSLRGFLYNEQFF. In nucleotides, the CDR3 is TGTGCCAGCAGCTTGCGCGGGTTTCTCTACAATGAGCAGTTCTTC. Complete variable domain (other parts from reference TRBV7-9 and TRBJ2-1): DTGVSQNPRHKITKRGQNVTFRCDPISEHNRLYWYRQTLGQGPEFLTYFQNEAQLEKSRLLSDRFSAERPKGSFSTLEIQRTEQGDSAMYLCASSLRGFLYNEQFFGPGTRLTVL.

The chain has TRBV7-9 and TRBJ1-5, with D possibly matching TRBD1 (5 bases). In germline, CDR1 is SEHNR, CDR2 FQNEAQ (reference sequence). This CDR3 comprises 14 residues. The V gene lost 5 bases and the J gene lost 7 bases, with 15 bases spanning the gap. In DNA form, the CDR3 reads TGTGCCAGCAGCCCCCCCGGCAGGGCACAGCCCCAGCATTTT. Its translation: CASSPPGRAQPQHF.

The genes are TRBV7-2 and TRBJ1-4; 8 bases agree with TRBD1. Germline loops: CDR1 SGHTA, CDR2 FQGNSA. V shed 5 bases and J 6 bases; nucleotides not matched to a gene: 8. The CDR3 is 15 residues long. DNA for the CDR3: TGTGCCAGCAGCCTAAGCAGGGGGCCCCATGAAAAACTGTTTTTT. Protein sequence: CASSLSRGPHEKLFF.

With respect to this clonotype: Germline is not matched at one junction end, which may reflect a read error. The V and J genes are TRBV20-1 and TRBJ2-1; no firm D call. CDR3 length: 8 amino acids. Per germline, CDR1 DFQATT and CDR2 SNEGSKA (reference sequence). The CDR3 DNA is TGCAGTGCTTATGAGCAGCTCTTC. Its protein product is CSAYEQLF.

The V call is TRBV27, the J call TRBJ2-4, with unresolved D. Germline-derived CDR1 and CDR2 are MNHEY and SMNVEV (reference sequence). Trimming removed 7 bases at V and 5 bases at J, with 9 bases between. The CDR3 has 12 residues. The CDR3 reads CASKSAENIQYF. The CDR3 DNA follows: TGTGCCAGCAAATCGGCCGAAAACATTCAGTACTTC.

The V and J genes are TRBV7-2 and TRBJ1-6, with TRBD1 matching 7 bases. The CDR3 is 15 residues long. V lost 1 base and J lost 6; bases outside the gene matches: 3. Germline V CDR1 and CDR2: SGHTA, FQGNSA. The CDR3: CASSLVAGGNSPLHF. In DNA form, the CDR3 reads TGTGCCAGCAGCTTAGTGGCAGGGGGTAATTCACCCCTCCACTTT.